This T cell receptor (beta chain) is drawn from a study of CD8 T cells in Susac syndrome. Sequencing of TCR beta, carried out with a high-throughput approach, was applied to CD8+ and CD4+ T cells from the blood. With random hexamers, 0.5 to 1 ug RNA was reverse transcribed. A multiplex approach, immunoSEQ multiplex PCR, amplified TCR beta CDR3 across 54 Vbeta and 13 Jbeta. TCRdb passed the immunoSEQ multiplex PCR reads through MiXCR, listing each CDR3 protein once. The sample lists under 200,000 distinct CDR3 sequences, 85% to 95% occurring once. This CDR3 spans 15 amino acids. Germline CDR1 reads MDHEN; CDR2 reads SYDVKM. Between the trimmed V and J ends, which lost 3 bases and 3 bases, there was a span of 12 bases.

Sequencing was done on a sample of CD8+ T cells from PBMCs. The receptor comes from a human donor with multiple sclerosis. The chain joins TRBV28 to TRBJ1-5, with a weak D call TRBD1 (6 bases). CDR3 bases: TGTGCCAGCAGTTTGTCCAGGGGTAACAATCAGCCCCAGCATTTT. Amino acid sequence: CASSLSRGNNQPQHF.